The clone carrying this T cell receptor (beta chain) was detected ten times or more. Antigen specificity is unknown. The protocol was immunoSEQ multiplex PCR, while the TCRdb copy is restricted to in-frame clones and leaves out a portion. Of 90,000 or so clones in the sample, approximately 90% are singletons; the top ten hold under 20%. Germline CDR1 and CDR2: MGHDK and SYGVNS. The CDR3 runs to 12 residues. Germline trimming cut 4 bases from V and 11 bases from J; bases unmatched to any gene: 4. The data originate from a study of identifying expanded T cells in peripheral blood. Notes on the study in general: Clone count variance between roughly 2-week samples rose with total template count.

The clonotype was recovered from a person between 18 and 69 years old in good health. Sequenced material: blood. The chain carries TRBV25-1 and TRBJ2-3; 9 nucleotides match TRBD1. DNA of the CDR3: TGTGCCAGCAGTGTAGGACAGGGGATGCAGTATTTT. Translating it yields CASSVGQGMQYF.